A selection of T cell receptor beta chains follows, all from one sample in a study of T-cell memory formation after mild COVID-19. Via MiXCR, TCRdb re-called the 5' RACE reads, giving one row per CDR3 protein. The sample holds some 100,000 distinct CDR3 sequences; around 10% are singletons and the top ten take roughly two fifths. Material for sequencing was PBMCs or a T cell subset sorted from them (not recorded which). These receptors were obtained from a young man who had mild COVID-19 (a few samples of this study predate the infection). Cell type and time point are not known. Both conserved end residues are part of each CDR3. Fields, in order: clone size, D gene, J gene, V gene, CDR3 protein, CDR3 DNA. A D gene is named only where the DNA matches it firmly. The size of a clone is reported for some rows only, either as once, few or many, or as a class for expanded clones.

>few|-|TRBJ1-2|TRBV7-6
CASSLTFGGHGYTF
TGTGCCAGCAGCTTGACCTTCGGGGGACACGGCTACACCTTC
>many|-|TRBJ2-7|TRBV29-1
CSVEDGREYEQYF
TGCAGCGTTGAAGACGGGCGGGAATACGAGCAGTACTTC
>-|-|TRBJ1-4|TRBV27
CASSLSWERTNEKLFF
TGTGCCAGCAGTTTATCGTGGGAGAGAACTAATGAAAAACTGTTTTTT
>few|TRBD1|TRBJ2-7|TRBV3-1
CASSRTPQLAGTELPYEQYF
TGTGCCAGCAGCCGAACGCCACAACTTGCCGGGACAGAGTTACCCTACGAGCAGTACTTC
>-|-|TRBJ1-5|TRBV11-2
CASSLPGEGNQPQHF
TGTGCCAGCAGCTTACCCGGGGAGGGCAATCAGCCCCAGCATTTT
>-|-|TRBJ1-6|TRBV5-1
CASSGRDGLNSPLHF
TGCGCCAGCAGCGGCCGGGACGGCCTCAATTCACCCCTCCACTTT
>-|-|TRBJ2-5|TRBV4-1
CASSRPYPPLKLPQETQYF
TGCGCCAGCAGCCGACCATACCCCCCCCTGAAGCTCCCGCAAGAGACCCAGTACTTC
>few|TRBD1|TRBJ1-1|TRBV5-1
CASSLWTGKSTEAFF
TGCGCCAGCAGCTTATGGACAGGCAAGAGCACTGAAGCTTTCTTT
>few|-|TRBJ2-2|TRBV6-5
CASSSGLGYNTGELFF
TGTGCCAGCAGTTCAGGGTTGGGGTACAACACCGGGGAGCTGTTTTTT
>few|-|TRBJ1-3|TRBV5-5
CASSPKTGSGNTIYF
TGTGCCAGCAGCCCAAAGACAGGCTCTGGAAACACCATATATTTT
>few|-|TRBJ2-2|TRBV2
CARGQSTAGELFF
TGTGCCAGAGGACAGAGTACAGCCGGGGAGCTGTTTTTT
>-|-|TRBJ2-5|TRBV29-1
CSVVQGFSETQYF
TGCAGCGTTGTTCAGGGGTTTTCGGAGACCCAGTACTTC
>once|-|TRBJ1-2|TRBV5-1
CASSSEGNLNYGYTF
TGCGCCAGCAGCTCGGAGGGAAACTTGAACTATGGCTACACCTTC
>few|TRBD2|TRBJ2-1|TRBV2
CASSPPGLAGLDEQFF
TGTGCCAGCAGTCCGCCGGGACTAGCGGGGTTGGATGAGCAGTTCTTC
>many|-|TRBJ1-2|TRBV4-3
CASSQDSRGWNYGYTF
TGCGCCAGCAGCCAAGATTCCAGGGGCTGGAACTATGGCTACACCTTC
>-|-|TRBJ2-1|TRBV24-1
CATSDSYSRAGNEQFF
TGTGCCACCAGTGATTCGTATAGCAGGGCGGGCAATGAGCAGTTCTTC
>-|-|TRBJ1-1|TRBV5-1
CASSFGTGTTFF
-
>many|TRBD2|TRBJ2-3|TRBV12-3/TRBV12-4
CASSLGSGTSGTDTQYF
TGTGCCAGCAGTTTAGGCTCCGGGACTAGCGGCACAGATACGCAGTATTTT
>few|TRBD1|TRBJ1-4|TRBV11-2
CASHPGGGDEKLFF
TGTGCCAGCCACCCAGGGGGAGGCGATGAAAAACTGTTTTTT
>-|TRBD1|TRBJ2-2|TRBV7-9
CASSSKTGVDTGELFF
TGTGCCAGCAGCTCCAAGACAGGGGTTGACACCGGGGAGCTGTTTTTT
>many|-|TRBJ2-5|TRBV5-6
CASSPGRQETQYF
TGTGCCAGCAGCCCAGGGAGGCAAGAGACCCAGTACTTC
>few|-|TRBJ2-3|TRBV6-2/TRBV6-3
CASSYSVNTQYF
TGTGCCAGCAGTTACTCAGTTAATACGCAGTATTTT
>-|-|TRBJ2-1|TRBV18
CASSPYRGEQFF
TGTGCCAGCTCGCCCTACCGTGGGGAGCAGTTCTTC
>-|-|TRBJ2-7|TRBV5-1
CASSLESGYEQYF
TGCGCCAGCAGCTTGGAGTCCGGGTACGAGCAGTACTTC
>few|TRBD1|TRBJ2-5|TRBV5-6
CASSSRETGVEDGTQYF
TGTGCCAGCAGCTCCCGGGAAACAGGGGTCGAAGATGGGACCCAGTACTTC
>-|-|TRBJ1-4|TRBV27
CASIDPRDTRDNWSGEKLFF
TGTGCCAGCATTGATCCTAGGGACACAAGGGATAATTGGTCGGGTGAAAAACTGTTTTTT
>many|-|TRBJ2-3|TRBV7-9
CASSPGPRRGFDTQYF
TGTGCCAGCAGCCCCGGGCCTCGGCGGGGTTTTGATACGCAGTATTTT
>-|TRBD1|TRBJ2-1|TRBV28
CASSLLGQDSNEQFF
TGTGCCAGCAGTTTATTGGGACAGGATAGCAATGAGCAGTTCTTC
>few|-|TRBJ2-7|TRBV7-9
CASSFPFEGSFYEQYF
TGTGCCAGCAGCTTCCCTTTCGAGGGCTCATTTTACGAGCAGTACTTC
>few|-|TRBJ1-2|TRBV4-3
CASSLPGGRRDGYTF
TGCGCCAGCAGCCTTCCGGGAGGGCGGCGGGATGGCTACACCTTC
>-|-|TRBJ2-4|TRBV7-9
CASSPRGSTNIQYF
TGTGCCAGCAGCCCGCGTGGATCTACAAACATTCAGTACTTC
>-|-|TRBJ2-1|TRBV7-9
CASSPRWIEQFF
TGTGCCAGCAGCCCCAGGTGGATTGAGCAGTTCTTC
>few|-|TRBJ1-1|TRBV30
CAWSVIAEAFF
TGTGCCTGGAGTGTTATCGCTGAAGCTTTCTTT
>-|TRBD2|TRBJ2-1|TRBV19
CASSTSGTYNEQFF
TGTGCCAGTAGCACCAGCGGGACCTACAATGAGCAGTTCTTC
>-|-|TRBJ1-2|TRBV4-3
CASSQGDRSYGYTF
TGCGCCAGCAGCCAAGGCGACAGGAGCTATGGCTACACCTTC
>-|-|TRBJ2-1|TRBV27
CASRRGGEQFF
TGTGCCAGCAGGCGGGGTGGCGAGCAGTTCTTC
>-|TRBD1|TRBJ2-6|TRBV15
CATSRESTGVFSGANVLTF
TGTGCCACCAGCAGAGAGTCGACAGGGGTTTTCTCTGGGGCCAACGTCCTGACTTTC
>few|-|TRBJ1-5|TRBV12-3/TRBV12-4
CASSSRGSNQPQHF
TGTGCCAGCAGTTCCAGGGGCAGCAATCAGCCCCAGCATTTT
>few|TRBD1|TRBJ2-3|TRBV7-2
CASSSPGQGANTQYF
TGTGCCAGCAGCTCACCGGGACAGGGGGCGAATACGCAGTATTTT
>many|TRBD1|TRBJ1-3|TRBV12-5
CASGNQGAYGNTIYF
TGTGCTAGTGGTAATCAGGGGGCATACGGAAACACCATATATTTT
>-|-|TRBJ2-7|TRBV6-6
CASSVIYEQYF
TGTGCCAGCAGCGTCATCTACGAGCAGTACTTC
>many|TRBD2|TRBJ2-1|TRBV7-3
CASSAGLAEQFF
TGTGCCAGCAGCGCTGGACTAGCTGAGCAGTTCTTC
>-|TRBD1|TRBJ2-1|TRBV5-1
CASSLAWDSQSSYNEQFF
TGCGCCAGCAGCTTGGCGTGGGACAGTCAGAGCTCCTACAATGAGCAGTTCTTC
>few|-|TRBJ2-7|TRBV24-1
CATSDLNTPSSYEQYF
TGTGCCACCAGTGATTTGAACACACCGAGCTCCTACGAGCAGTACTTC
>few|-|TRBJ2-3|TRBV12-3/TRBV12-4
CASSLTEPSTDTQYF
TGTGCCAGCAGTTTGACTGAGCCTAGCACAGATACGCAGTATTTT